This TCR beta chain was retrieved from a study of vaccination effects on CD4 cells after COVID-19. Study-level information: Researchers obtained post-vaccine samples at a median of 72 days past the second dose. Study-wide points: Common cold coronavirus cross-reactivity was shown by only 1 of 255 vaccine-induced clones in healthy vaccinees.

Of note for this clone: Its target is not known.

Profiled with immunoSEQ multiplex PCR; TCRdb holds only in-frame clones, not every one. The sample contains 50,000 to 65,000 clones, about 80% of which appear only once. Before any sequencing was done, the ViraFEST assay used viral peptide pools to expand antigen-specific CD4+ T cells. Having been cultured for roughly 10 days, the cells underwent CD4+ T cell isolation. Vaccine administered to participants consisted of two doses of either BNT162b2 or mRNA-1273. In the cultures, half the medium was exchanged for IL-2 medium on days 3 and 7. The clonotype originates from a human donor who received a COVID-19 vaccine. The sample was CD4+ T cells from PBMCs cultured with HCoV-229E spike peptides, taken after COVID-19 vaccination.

CDR3: CASSLKVSSPLHF. The CDR3 coding sequence is TGTGCCAGCAGCTTAAAAGTTTCCTCACCCCTCCACTTT. The rearrangement links TRBV7-2 to TRBJ1-6; D gene ambiguous. The CDR3 covers 13 residues. CDR1 is SGHTA and CDR2 is FQGNSA in the germline V gene. Trimming removed 2 bases at V and 10 bases at J, with 9 bases between.